These T cell receptor beta chains were read from a single sample in a study of blood T cell repertoires in COVID-19. Method: immunoSEQ multiplex PCR; TCRdb's copy keeps in-frame clones and lacks some. The data hold approximately 85,000 clones, with nearly 90% observed a single time. The sample comprised peripheral blood. The receptors shown here come from an elderly woman with active or convalescent COVID-19. Both conserved end residues are part of each CDR3. A D gene is named only where the DNA matches it firmly.

>TRBV9|TRBJ2-5|TRBD1
CASSVGGQGQETQYF
>TRBV2|TRBJ2-7|-
CASIGGTSYEQYF
>TRBV7-9|TRBJ1-4|TRBD1
CASSLVQGAEFEKLFF
>TRBV7-9|TRBJ2-3|-
CASSFEASADTQYF
>TRBV9|TRBJ2-1|-
CASSVGGQTSYNEQFF
>TRBV19|TRBJ1-5|TRBD1
CASSTGQGQPQHF
>TRBV11-2|TRBJ2-1|TRBD2
CASSSTLADGQFF
>TRBV5-4|TRBJ2-7|-
CASSLPPSYEQYF
>TRBV12-3/TRBV12-4|TRBJ1-2|TRBD1
CASSSQGYGYTF
>TRBV3-1/TRBV3-2|TRBJ2-2|-
CASSQERVSGVGELFF
>TRBV11-2|TRBJ2-7|TRBD1
CASSFRLQGASYEQYF
>TRBV28|TRBJ1-1|-
CASRGGGAFGEAFF
>TRBV27|TRBJ1-3|-
CASREGGAGNTIYF
>TRBV27|TRBJ1-2|TRBD1
CASSWRQGGYGYTF
>TRBV6-5|TRBJ2-3|TRBD2
CASSKGLTLPTQYF
>TRBV11-2|TRBJ2-3|-
CASSRSGGVYTDTQYF
>TRBV19|TRBJ2-1|TRBD1
CASSISLYPLVQGSYNEQFF
>TRBV28|TRBJ1-1|-
CASSLAGQEAFF
>TRBV3-1/TRBV3-2|TRBJ2-5|-
CASMETGEGETQYF
>TRBV2|TRBJ1-1|-
CASSLTGLDTEAFF
>TRBV3-1/TRBV3-2|TRBJ1-6|-
CASNVPPGNSPLHF
>TRBV7-2|TRBJ1-1|-
CASSLQGNTEAFF
>TRBV7-2|TRBJ2-1|TRBD2
CASRLSGATYNEQFF
>TRBV6-2/TRBV6-3|TRBJ2-1|TRBD1
CASSSALNRGSYNEQFF
>TRBV28|TRBJ2-3|-
CAALGQPSTDTQYF
>TRBV19|TRBJ2-2|TRBD2
CASLPYSGIDTGELFF
>TRBV6-5|TRBJ2-7|TRBD1
CASSYSGTVPSYEQYF
>TRBV29-1|TRBJ1-3|-
CSVAYSSGNTIYF
>TRBV7-3|TRBJ1-1|-
CASRESGGTEAFF
>TRBV2|TRBJ2-7|TRBD1
CATRDRGVGEQYF
>TRBV5-1|TRBJ2-1|TRBD2
CASSSSSGLSYNEQFF
>TRBV27|TRBJ1-4|TRBD1
CASRDGWTGHEKLFF
>TRBV18|TRBJ1-2|TRBD1
CASSPPGQGASGYTF
>TRBV9|TRBJ2-1|TRBD2
CASSREGGTYNEQFF
>TRBV4-2|TRBJ1-1|-
CASSQEHRQNTEAFF
>TRBV15|TRBJ1-4|-
CATSRDGGGTEKLFF
>TRBV5-1|TRBJ2-3|-
CASSFNGDTQYF
>TRBV28|TRBJ2-7|-
CASSPLTDSYEQYF
>TRBV10-3|TRBJ2-1|TRBD2
CAISEPLAGIRNNEQFF
>TRBV5-1|TRBJ2-5|-
CASSSGVGAPGETQYF
>TRBV5-1|TRBJ1-4|-
CASSLEGQIHEKLFF
>TRBV5-1|TRBJ2-7|TRBD2
CASSLRGLAGVNNHEQYF
>TRBV3-1/TRBV3-2|TRBJ2-2|-
CASSQGAIGELFF
>TRBV5-1|TRBJ2-7|TRBD2
CASSPSGRASYEQYF
>TRBV10-3|TRBJ1-6|TRBD1
CAISEEDRRYNSPLHF
>TRBV14|TRBJ1-2|-
CASSQGGTTNYGYTF
>TRBV30|TRBJ1-6|TRBD1
CAWSVGQGNSPLHF
>TRBV18|TRBJ2-7|-
CASSPQGTNGRWDEQYF
>TRBV19|TRBJ2-5|-
CATQDSKYQETQYF
>TRBV28|TRBJ1-1|-
CASSLLAGVLATEAFF
>TRBV2|TRBJ2-2|-
CASSDQGRDVGELFF
>TRBV7-3|TRBJ2-1|-
CASSWDCEQFF
>TRBV14|TRBJ2-7|-
CASSPDRTNYEQYF
>TRBV7-6|TRBJ1-1|-
CASSLQENTEAFF
>TRBV14|TRBJ2-3|-
CASSPRQVTGTDTQYF
>TRBV19|TRBJ2-3|TRBD2
CASNGLAGGSTDTQYF